These T cell receptor beta chains were read from a single sample in a study of T cells in Graves' hyperthyroidism and ophthalmopathy. Using its own MiXCR run on the multiplex PCR reads, TCRdb lists one record per CDR3 protein. The sample contains about 330,000 distinct CDR3 sequences, roughly 15% of which appear only once. Sequencing was carried out using blood. These receptors came from a woman aged 40 to 50 with Graves' ophthalmopathy. Each CDR3 is given with its conserved first and last residue. The D gene is left open where the match is weak. Only some rows state a clone size, as once, few, many or a class for expanded clones.

once	NA	TRBV7-2	TRBJ2-5	CASSIELGQETQYF	TGTGCCAGCAGCATAGAGCTGGGCCAAGAGACCCAGTACTTC
many	NA	TRBV2	TRBJ2-3	CASSTDPGTLTDTQYF	TGTGCCAGCAGTACCGACCCCGGGACTCTCACAGATACGCAGTATTTT
many	NA	TRBV13	TRBJ1-4	CASSRTGAEEVREKLFF	TGTGCCAGCAGCCGAACCGGGGCAGAGGAAGTTAGGGAAAAACTGTTTTTT
few	TRBD1	TRBV5-6	TRBJ1-6	CASRRQGSTLHF	TGTGCCAGCAGGAGACAGGGGTCGACCCTCCACTTT
many	NA	TRBV6-1	TRBJ2-7	CASSEALFEAIDEQYF	TGTGCCAGCAGTGAAGCGCTATTTGAGGCCATTGACGAGCAGTACTTC
many	NA	TRBV12-3/TRBV12-4	TRBJ2-3	CASSVQGDTQYF	TGTGCCAGCAGTGTACAGGGTGATACGCAGTATTTT
many	NA	TRBV6-1	TRBJ1-4	CASSEWSAFSVEKLFF	TGTGCCAGCAGTGAATGGTCCGCATTTTCAGTGGAAAAACTGTTTTTT
NA	NA	TRBV3-1	TRBJ2-5	CASSQASLVTDF	TGTGCCAGCAGCCAAGCGTCACTAGTCACTGACTTC
few	NA	TRBV10-2	TRBJ1-3	CASSETLTPGNTIYF	TGCGCCAGCAGTGAGACGTTGACACCTGGAAACACCATATATTTT
NA	NA	TRBV11-2	TRBJ2-2	CASTPGPSNTGELFF	TGTGCCAGCACCCCTGGACCGTCCAACACCGGGGAGCTGTTTTTT